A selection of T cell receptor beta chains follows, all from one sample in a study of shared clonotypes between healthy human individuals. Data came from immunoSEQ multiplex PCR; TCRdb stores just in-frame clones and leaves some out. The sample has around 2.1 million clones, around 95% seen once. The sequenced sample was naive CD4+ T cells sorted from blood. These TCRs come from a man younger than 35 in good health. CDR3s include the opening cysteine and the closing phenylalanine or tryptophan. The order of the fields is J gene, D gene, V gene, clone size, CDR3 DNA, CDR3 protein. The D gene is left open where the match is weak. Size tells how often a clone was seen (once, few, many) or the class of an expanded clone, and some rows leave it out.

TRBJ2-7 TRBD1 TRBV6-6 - TGTGCCAGCAGTTTACAGGGGGAACCATACGAGCAGTACTTC CASSLQGEPYEQYF
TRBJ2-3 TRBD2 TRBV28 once TGTGCCAGCAGCTCGCCTGGGACTAGCGGATACACAGATACGCAGTATTTT CASSSPGTSGYTDTQYF
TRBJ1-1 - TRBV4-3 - TGCGCCAGCAGCCAAGAATCACTGGTTGGGAACACTGAAGCTTTCTTT CASSQESLVGNTEAFF
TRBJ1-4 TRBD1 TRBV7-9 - TGTGCCAGCAGCCCACCGGGACAGAGATCAACTAATGAAAAACTGTTTTTT CASSPPGQRSTNEKLFF
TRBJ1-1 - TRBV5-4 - TGTGCCAGCAGCAAAAACACTGAAGCTTTCTTT CASSKNTEAFF
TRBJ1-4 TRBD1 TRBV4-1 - TGCGCCAGCAGCCAAGGGATCTCTGGGACAGGTTCTAATGAAAAACTGTTTTTT CASSQGISGTGSNEKLFF
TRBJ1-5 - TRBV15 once TGTGCCACCCCTTATAGTTTAGTAAATCAGCCCCAGCATTTT CATPYSLVNQPQHF
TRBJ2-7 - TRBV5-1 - TGCGCCAGCAGCTTGGCTTTTCATGTGCACGAGCAGTACTTC CASSLAFHVHEQYF
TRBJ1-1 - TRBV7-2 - TGTGCCAGCAGTAGGACCCCTGGGACTGAAGCTTTCTTT CASSRTPGTEAFF
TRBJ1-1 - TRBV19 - TGTGCCACATGGGGGGAGACTGAAGCTTTCTTT CATWGETEAFF
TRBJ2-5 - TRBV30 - TGTGCCTGGAGTGGCCTCTGGGCGGGCGAGACCCAGTACTTC CAWSGLWAGETQYF
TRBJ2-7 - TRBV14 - TGTGCCAGCAGCCAAGACGTATTCTACGAGCAGTACTTC CASSQDVFYEQYF
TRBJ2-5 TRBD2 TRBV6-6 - TGTGCCAGCACCGAAGGGAGGGCATGGGTAGAGACCCAGTACTTC CASTEGRAWVETQYF
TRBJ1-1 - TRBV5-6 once TGTGCCAGCAGCTGGACACTTAACACTGAAGCTTTCTTT CASSWTLNTEAFF
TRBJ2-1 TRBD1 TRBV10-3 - TGTGCCATCAGACAGGGGGCGGACAATGAGCAGTTCTTC CAIRQGADNEQFF
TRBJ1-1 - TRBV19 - TGTGCCAGTAGTATCCCGGCGCTCAGTGAAGCTTTCTTT CASSIPALSEAFF
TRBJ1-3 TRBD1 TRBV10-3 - TGTGCCATCAGTGAGTCTTTCACGGGACAGGGGTCTGGAAACACCATATATTTT CAISESFTGQGSGNTIYF
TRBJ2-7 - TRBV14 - TGTGCCAGCAGCCAAGATTTACAGGCCCGCTACGAGCAGTACTTC CASSQDLQARYEQYF
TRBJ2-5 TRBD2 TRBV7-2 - TGTGCCAGCAGCGCGGGAGCGCAAGAGACCCAGTACTTC CASSAGAQETQYF
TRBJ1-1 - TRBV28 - TGTGCCAGCAGTTTTGAACCGAACACTGAAGCTTTCTTT CASSFEPNTEAFF
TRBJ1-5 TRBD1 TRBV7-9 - TGTGCCAGCAGCCCCGGGACAGCTACTCAGCCCCAGCATTTT CASSPGTATQPQHF
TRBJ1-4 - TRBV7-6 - TGTGCCAGCAGCACCGGGACCGCTGAAAAACTGTTTTTT CASSTGTAEKLFF
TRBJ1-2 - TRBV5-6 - TGTGCCAGCAGCCCACGTAGGCAGGGACGGGACAACTATGGCTACACCTTC CASSPRRQGRDNYGYTF
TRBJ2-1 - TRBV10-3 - TGTGCCATCAGTGAGTCCCATGGGACCTACAATGAGCAGTTCTTC CAISESHGTYNEQFF
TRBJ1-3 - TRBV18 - TGTGCCAGCTCACCCGGAGTAGGCAGTAGCTCTGGAAACACCATATATTTT CASSPGVGSSSGNTIYF
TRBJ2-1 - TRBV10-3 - TGTGCCATCAGTGAATTAGTTAGACTGTTGGGGAATGAGCAGTTCTTC CAISELVRLLGNEQFF
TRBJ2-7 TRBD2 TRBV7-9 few TGTGCCAGCAGCCCCCAACAAGCGGGGTCTACCTACGAGCAGTACTTC CASSPQQAGSTYEQYF
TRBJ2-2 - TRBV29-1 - TGCAGCGTTGGAACAGGTGGAAACGCGAACACCGGGGAGCTGTTTTTT CSVGTGGNANTGELFF
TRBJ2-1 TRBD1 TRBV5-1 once TGCGCCAGCAGCTTCTCACCGGACAGGGTGTACAATGAGCAGTTCTTC CASSFSPDRVYNEQFF